This passage covers 19 T cell receptor beta chains from one sample sequenced in a study of response to subunit inactivated influenza vaccine. MiXCR was run by TCRdb on the RT-PCR reads, yielding one entry per CDR3 protein. The data show approximately 500,000 distinct CDR3 sequences, 10% to 15% seen once. The specimen comprised PBMCs from blood, sampled roughly 6 weeks after vaccination. These receptors came from a man aged 50-59 years who received an inactivated influenza vaccine.

The chain carries TRBV5-5 and TRBJ1-5; the D is unclear. Trimming removed 0 bases at V and 1 base at J, with 8 bases between. Germline V gene data show CDR1 as SGHKS and CDR2 as YYEKEE (reference sequence). The CDR3 is 15 residues long. CDR3 coding DNA: TGTGCCAGCAGCTTGGCCATAGGGAGCAATCAGCCCCAGCATTTT. It yields the protein CASSLAIGSNQPQHF.

In its sample, this clonotype was seen many times. The chain has TRBV5-6 and TRBJ1-2, with a possible D match to TRBD1 (5 bases). Germline V CDR1 and CDR2: SGHDT, YYEEEE. The CDR3 loop spans 16 amino acids. Deletions cut 5 bases from V and 0 bases from J, with 17 bases between. CDR3 sequence reads: CASSPRVRGANYGYTF. The CDR3 DNA reads TGTGCCAGCAGTCCTCGTGTGAGGGGTGCTAACTATGGCTACACCTTC. Together with reference TRBV5-6 and TRBJ1-2, the CDR3 gives the full variable domain: DAGVTQSPTHLIKTRGQQVTLRCSPKSGHDTVSWYQQALGQGPQFIFQYYEEEERQRGNFPDRFSGHQFPNYSSELNVNALLLGDSALYLCASSPRVRGANYGYTFGSGTRLTVV.

This clonotype has a handful of counts. The chain links TRBV12-3 or TRBV12-4 to TRBJ2-4; 11 positions match TRBD2. The length of the CDR3 is 16 residues. J was trimmed by 6 bases and V by 5 bases; bases with no gene match: 9. The CDR3 here is CASSENSGGGGNIQYF. CDR3 nucleotide sequence: TGTGCCAGCAGTGAAAATAGCGGGGGGGGTGGAAACATTCAGTACTTC.

This clonotype was observed a few times. CDR3 in DNA: TGCAGTGCCCCTGAAGCGGGAGGGCCCTACAATGAGCAGTTCTTC. Translated, it gives CSAPEAGGPYNEQFF. The chain links TRBV20-1 to TRBJ2-1, with 10 bases fitting TRBD2. Germline V gene lookup returns CDR1 DFQATT and CDR2 SNEGSKA (reference sequence). The CDR3 is 15 residues long. The ends lost 6 bases at V and 2 bases at J; junction bases unmatched: 7.

The chain couples TRBV20-1 to TRBJ2-5; D is ambiguous. The CDR3 loop spans 12 amino acids. Germline CDR1 reads DFQATT; CDR2 reads SNEGSKA (reference sequence). V was cut by 1 base and J by 4 bases, with 7 bases left in between. The CDR3 DNA is TGCAGTGCTAGAGGCTGGGGAGAGACCCAGTACTTC. Translating it yields CSARGWGETQYF.

The rearrangement uses TRBV11-2 and TRBJ2-5, with 7 nucleotides matching TRBD2. There are 16 residues in the CDR3. Unmatched junction bases numbered 10, after V lost 5 bases and J lost 1 base. Germline values: CDR1 SGHAT, CDR2 FQNNGV. This chain's CDR3 is CASSTLLGRVQETQYF. The CDR3 bases are TGTGCCAGCAGCACCCTTTTGGGGAGGGTCCAAGAGACCCAGTACTTC.

The chain carries TRBV2 and TRBJ1-4; 8 nucleotides align to TRBD1. Germline trimming cut 8 bases from V and 10 bases from J; bases unmatched to any gene: 12. Germline CDR1 SNHLY, CDR2 FYNNEI. The CDR3 contains 14 residues. CDR3 in DNA: TGTGCCAGCCGAAGAGGGCAGGGGGCAGGAAAACTGTTTTTT. Protein product: CASRRGQGAGKLFF.

This chain uses TRBV7-9 with TRBJ2-3, with TRBD2 matching 8 bases. In germline, CDR1 is SEHNR, CDR2 FQNEAQ (reference sequence). The CDR3 length is 14 residues. V lost 2 bases and J lost 5; bases outside the gene matches: 3. The CDR3 reads CASSLSLAGDTQYF. The CDR3 nucleotides are TGTGCCAGCAGCTTAAGTCTAGCGGGAGATACGCAGTATTTT.

The genes are TRBV6-1 and TRBJ1-5, with D perhaps TRBD1 (5 bases). CDR1 and CDR2 from the germline V gene are MNHNS and SASEGT. Trimming shortened V by 8 bases and J by 6 bases, and 17 bases separated the two germline ends. CDR3 length: 14 residues. The CDR3: CASGKVGGGQPQHF. Here the CDR3 DNA reads TGTGCCAGCGGGAAGGTTGGGGGAGGTCAGCCCCAGCATTTT.

This chain links TRBV6-5 with TRBJ2-7; 7 positions agree with TRBD1. CDR1 MNHEY and CDR2 SVGAGI come from the germline V gene. V was pared by 4 bases and J by 0 bases, with 6 bases of the junction left unmatched. This CDR3 has 15 residues. The CDR3 DNA reads TGTGCCAGCAGTTTATACCGGGACAGCTCCTACGAGCAGTACTTC. Its protein is CASSLYRDSSYEQYF.

The chain couples TRBV20-1 to TRBJ2-3; 8 bases are shared with TRBD2. This CDR3 region has 16 residues. Germline CDR1 reads DFQATT; CDR2 reads SNEGSKA (reference sequence). V dropped 2 bases and J dropped 6; count of bases not matched to a gene: 13. The CDR3 nucleotides are TGCAGTGCTAGATCCACTTACGGGAGGGCCTTTGATACGCAGTATTTT. Translating gives CSARSTYGRAFDTQYF.

The chain carries TRBV7-2 and TRBJ2-5; D may correspond to TRBD1 or TRBD2 (6 bases each). Germline loops: CDR1 SGHTA, CDR2 FQGNSA. The length of the CDR3 is 16 residues. V was pared by 5 bases and J by 5 bases, with 21 bases between. The CDR3, as DNA: TGTGCCAGCAGCCACCAACAACGGGGGCGGCCGGAGACCCAGTACTTC. Protein: CASSHQQRGRPETQYF.

The CDR3 reads CASLQGDGSPLHF. The CDR3 DNA is TGTGCCAGCCTACAGGGAGATGGTTCACCCCTCCACTTT. J is TRBJ1-6 and V is TRBV6-1; a weak D match, TRBD1 (6 bases). Deletions cut 8 bases from V and 9 bases from J, with 14 bases between. This CDR3 is built from 13 residues. Per germline, CDR1 MNHNS and CDR2 SASEGT.

This clonotype was counted many times. V gene TRBV6-5 combines with J gene TRBJ2-1; D not certain. This CDR3 is 13 amino acids long. Trimming took 0 bases from V and 6 from J, leaving 6 bases between them. Per germline, CDR1 MNHEY and CDR2 SVGAGI. The CDR3 spells CASSYSRLNEQFF. DNA for the CDR3: TGTGCCAGCAGTTACTCCAGGCTCAATGAGCAGTTCTTC.

This chain links TRBV4-2 with TRBJ1-1; no definite D call. V gave up 4 bases and J gave up 5 bases, with 14 bases separating them. The CDR3 consists of 14 residues. In germline, CDR1 is LGHNA, CDR2 YNFKEQ. CDR3 coding DNA: TGTGCCAGCAGCCCCCTTGCGGGAACGACTGAAGCTTTCTTT. This codes for CASSPLAGTTEAFF.

This clonotype occurred a few times. The genes are TRBV20-1 and TRBJ2-5; no definite D call. The CDR3 consists of 12 residues. Trimming cost V 4 bases and J 5 bases, with 11 bases left between them. Germline V gives CDR1 DFQATT, CDR2 SNEGSKA (reference sequence). The CDR3 nucleotides are TGCAGTGCTACCCGTGACGGGGAGACCCAGTACTTC. Protein: CSATRDGETQYF.

This clonotype came up a few times. This chain joins TRBV28 and TRBJ2-1; the match to TRBD2 covers 12 bases. Germline assignment: CDR1 MDHEN and CDR2 SYDVKM. The ends lost 3 bases at V and 9 bases at J; junction bases unmatched: 6. The CDR3 is 15 amino acids. The CDR3 loop is CASSLATSGSGEQFF. CDR3 nucleotide sequence: TGTGCCAGCAGTTTGGCGACTAGCGGGAGTGGTGAGCAGTTCTTC.

This clonotype has a count of ten or more. The chain carries TRBV20-1 and TRBJ2-1; the D is unclear. The CDR3 has 16 amino acids. Trimming stripped 2 bases from V and 0 bases from J, with 14 bases between. From germline, CDR1 is DFQATT and CDR2 SNEGSKA (reference sequence). In DNA, the CDR3 is TGCAGTGCTAGAATTTCAGGAGAGAGCTCCTACAATGAGCAGTTCTTC. Its protein product is CSARISGESSYNEQFF.

The V and J genes are TRBV15 and TRBJ2-2; D unclear. CDR1 and CDR2 (germline): LNHNV, YYDKDF (reference sequence). This CDR3 contains 14 residues. Trimming shortened V by 4 bases and J by 8 bases, and 14 bases separated the two germline ends. The CDR3 DNA reads TGTGCCACCAGCACCCCCTCGAAGGGAGGGGAGCTGTTTTTT. Translating it yields CATSTPSKGGELFF. Based on the CDR3 plus reference TRBV15 and TRBJ2-2, the full variable domain is DAMVIQNPRYQVTQFGKPVTLSCSQTLNHNVMYWYQQKSSQAPKLLFHYYDKDFNNEADTPDNFQSRRPNTSFCFLDIRSPGLGDTAMYLCATSTPSKGGELFFGEGSRLTVL.